One sample yielded the 27 T cell receptor beta chains listed below, sequenced in a study of shared clonotypes between healthy human individuals. Sequenced by immunoSEQ multiplex PCR; TCRdb stores in-frame clones only, minus some. The data show approximately 2.3 million clones, approximately 93% seen once. The sample comprised naive CD4+ T cells from PBMCs. Documented subset: CD45RA+ positively selected. These receptors came from a man between 18 and 35 years old in good health. Some clones in this sample may be carry-over from other donors' samples.

For this clone: Other DNA sequences from this sample encode an identical CDR3 as well. The chain links TRBV11-2 to TRBJ2-5; D is ambiguous. Germline V gives CDR1 SGHAT, CDR2 FQNNGV. The CDR3 totals 13 residues. V was shortened by 3 bases and J by 1 base, with 6 bases between the two germline ends. DNA for the CDR3: TGTGCCAGCAGCTTGGGCCTCCAAGAGACCCAGTACTTC. Protein: CASSLGLQETQYF.

The chain carries TRBV28 and TRBJ1-1; no definite D call. Trimming pared 11 bases from V and 1 base from J, leaving 14 bases between. The CDR3 length is 13 residues. Germline V lookup: CDR1 MDHEN, CDR2 SYDVKM. Here the CDR3 DNA reads TGTGCCGGACGTCCGGGAAGGAACACTGAAGCTTTCTTT. This encodes CAGRPGRNTEAFF.

The V gene is TRBV7-8, the J gene TRBJ2-1, with no clear D. The CDR3 is made up of 14 amino acids. V was cut by 6 bases and J by 2 bases, with 11 bases left in between. Germline CDR1 SGHVS, CDR2 FQNEAQ. CDR3 in DNA: TGTGCCAGCAGGTCGTGGGTCACCTACAATGAGCAGTTCTTC. Translated: CASRSWVTYNEQFF.

This chain links TRBV5-4 with TRBJ1-1; D might be TRBD1 (6 bases). CDR1 SGHNT and CDR2 YYREEE come from the germline V gene (reference sequence). The CDR3 length is 17 residues. Trimming cost V 5 bases and J 0 bases, with 20 bases left between them. CDR3 protein: CASSKGGNGAMNTEAFF. In DNA form, the CDR3 reads TGTGCCAGCAGTAAAGGGGGGAACGGGGCCATGAACACTGAAGCTTTCTTT.

The rearrangement uses TRBV9 and TRBJ1-2; 9 nucleotides agree with TRBD1. CDR3 length equals 16 residues. Losses at the gene ends were 3 bases for V and 4 bases for J; bases not matched to a gene: 10. Germline V gives CDR1 SGDLS, CDR2 YYNGEE. The CDR3 here is CASSALGQGRPYGYTF. The CDR3 nucleotides read TGTGCCAGCAGCGCATTAGGACAGGGGAGACCCTATGGCTACACCTTC.

CDR3 sequence reads: CARVRHNRWGLTDTQYF. The DNA for the CDR3 is TGTGCCAGAGTACGACACAACAGGTGGGGACTCACAGATACGCAGTATTTT. The chain is built from TRBV19 and TRBJ2-3; tentative D call: TRBD2 (6 bases). CDR1 and CDR2 (germline): LNHDA, SQIVND (reference sequence). The ends were cut back, 9 bases at V and 2 bases at J, with 24 bases in the middle. The CDR3 runs to 17 residues.

The J gene is TRBJ1-5, the V gene TRBV6-1, with a weak D call TRBD1 (5 bases). The CDR3 sequence is 15 residues long. The V end lost 3 bases, the J end lost 4 bases, and 13 bases lay between the germline ends. Looked up from germline, CDR1 is MNHNS and CDR2 is SASEGT. This CDR3 reads CASSEFRQRNQPQHF. CDR3 coding DNA: TGTGCCAGCAGTGAGTTTAGACAGAGAAATCAGCCCCAGCATTTT.

A note on this clone: This same CDR3 is encoded by further DNA sequences in the sample. This chain links TRBV27 with TRBJ2-7; 8 bases are a match to TRBD1. Trimming removed 5 bases from V and 2 bases from J; junction bases left unmatched: 2. Germline V gene sequence: CDR1 MNHEY, CDR2 SMNVEV (reference sequence). This CDR3 has 13 amino acids. CDR3 sequence: CASSRQGPYEQYF. DNA of the CDR3: TGTGCCAGCAGTAGACAGGGGCCCTACGAGCAGTACTTC.

V is TRBV28 and J is TRBJ2-1; 11 nucleotides align to TRBD1. Germline V gene lookup returns CDR1 MDHEN and CDR2 SYDVKM. After removal of 1 base from V and 6 bases from J, the junction contained 5 bases not matched to a gene. This CDR3 is 16 amino acids long. The CDR3 region is CASSLSGTGGINEQFF. The DNA of the CDR3 is TGTGCCAGCAGTTTATCGGGGACAGGGGGGATCAATGAGCAGTTCTTC.

The chain is built from TRBV6-6 and TRBJ1-5, with no clear D. V gave up 6 bases and J gave up 4 bases, with 13 bases separating them. The CDR3 is made up of 14 amino acids. Germline assignment: CDR1 MNHNY and CDR2 SVGAGI (reference sequence). CDR3 DNA sequence: TGTGCCAGCAGGCCTACCGGGAAAAATCAGCCCCAGCATTTT. Its protein product is CASRPTGKNQPQHF.

This chain uses TRBV19 with TRBJ2-1; D possibly uses TRBD1 or TRBD2 (5 bases each). The V end lost 5 bases, the J end lost 3 bases, and 14 bases lay between the germline ends. From germline, CDR1 is LNHDA and CDR2 SQIVND (reference sequence). The CDR3 has 15 amino acids. DNA of the CDR3: TGTGCCAGTAGTCTCTTGGGGGTTTACTACAATGAGCAGTTCTTC. It specifies CASSLLGVYYNEQFF.

This rearrangement joins TRBV6-6 to TRBJ1-1; D is possibly TRBD1 (6 bases). This CDR3 region has 15 residues. Germline assignment: CDR1 MNHNY and CDR2 SVGAGI (reference sequence). V was shortened by 6 bases and J by 7 bases, with 21 bases between the two germline ends. CDR3 nucleotides: TGTGCCAGCAGATCTACACAGGGACCCCCCTTTGAAGCTTTCTTT. It codes for CASRSTQGPPFEAFF.

The chain uses TRBV5-4 and TRBJ2-3; 8 nucleotides line up with TRBD2. V dropped 4 bases and J dropped 4; count of bases not matched to a gene: 11. Germline V gene data show CDR1 as SGHNT and CDR2 as YYREEE (reference sequence). This CDR3 contains 16 residues. The CDR3 sequence: CASSPPAGGGSDTQYF. In DNA, the CDR3 is TGTGCCAGCAGCCCCCCCGCGGGGGGAGGGTCAGATACGCAGTATTTT.

About this clone itself: The sample holds other DNA sequences that translate to the same CDR3. The chain couples TRBV27 to TRBJ2-7, with D perhaps TRBD1 (5 bases). V was pared by 5 bases and J by 2 bases, with 13 bases between. The CDR3 is 14 residues long. From germline, CDR1 is MNHEY and CDR2 SMNVEV (reference sequence). The CDR3 DNA sequence: TGTGCCAGCAGTCTGCTGCCAGGGCCCTACGAGCAGTACTTC. Residues: CASSLLPGPYEQYF.

The chain links TRBV28 to TRBJ1-3; weak D call: TRBD1 (6 bases). This CDR3 region has 14 residues. The ends were cut back, 6 bases at V and 4 bases at J, with 13 bases in the middle. Germline values: CDR1 MDHEN, CDR2 SYDVKM. CDR3 in amino acids: CASSRTGTGNTIYF. CDR3 bases: TGTGCCAGCAGCAGAACAGGGACCGGAAACACCATATATTTT.

The chain links TRBV2 to TRBJ1-2; 7 nucleotides align to TRBD1. The V and J ends lost 6 bases and 1 base, in that order; junction bases with no gene match: 5. Germline CDR1 SNHLY, CDR2 FYNNEI. The CDR3 runs to 14 residues. The DNA of the CDR3 is TGTGCCAGCAGATTAGGGGGCGGTAACTATGGCTACACCTTC. Translation: CASRLGGGNYGYTF.

The rearrangement links TRBV6-5 to TRBJ1-1, with D tentatively TRBD1 (5 bases). The CDR3 is 16 residues long. The V and J ends lost 3 bases and 3 bases respectively, with 17 bases between them. Germline CDR1 MNHEY, CDR2 SVGAGI. DNA of the CDR3: TGTGCCAGCAGTTATAGAGGGCCGGGGGGTGACACTGAAGCTTTCTTT. This gives the protein CASSYRGPGGDTEAFF.

The sample holds one count of this clone. V usage is TRBV6-1 and J usage is TRBJ1-5; D uncertain. V was trimmed by 0 bases and J by 7 bases, leaving 7 bases between them. CDR1 MNHNS and CDR2 SASEGT come from the germline V gene. CDR3 length: 13 residues. The CDR3 coding sequence is TGTGCCAGCAGTGAAGCGGCGGGACAGCCCCAGCATTTT. Amino acid sequence: CASSEAAGQPQHF.

This chain joins TRBV7-9 and TRBJ2-7, with a possible D match to TRBD2 (6 bases). Looked up from germline, CDR1 is SEHNR and CDR2 is FQNEAQ (reference sequence). The CDR3 loop spans 13 amino acids. V was shortened by 5 bases and J by 9 bases, with 17 bases between the two germline ends. The CDR3 bases are TGTGCCAGCAGCATGGAGGGGACGGGGCGGCAGTACTTC. It translates to CASSMEGTGRQYF.

This sequence joins TRBV4-3 and TRBJ2-2, with no clear D. CDR3 length: 16 residues. Trimming took 4 bases from V and 0 from J, leaving 12 bases between them. The germline gives CDR1 LGHNA, CDR2 YSLEER. For the CDR3, the DNA is TGCGCCAGCAGCCGTTCCCTCCTCGCGAACACCGGGGAGCTGTTTTTT. Protein sequence: CASSRSLLANTGELFF.

This sequence joins TRBV4-1 and TRBJ1-6; D possibly corresponds to TRBD1 (5 bases). This CDR3 is built from 17 residues. V was pared by 4 bases and J by 12 bases, with 25 bases between. The germline CDR1 and CDR2 sequences are MGHRA and YSYEKL. CDR3 nucleotides: TGCGCCAGCAGCCCAACTTGTTCGGGGAAGGGGTGTGGACCCCTCCACTTT. Translating it yields CASSPTCSGKGCGPLHF.

This rearrangement joins TRBV9 to TRBJ2-3; the D is unclear. V shed 2 bases and J shed 5 bases, with 15 bases lying between them. This CDR3 contains 15 residues. In germline, CDR1 is SGDLS, CDR2 YYNGEE. CDR3 nucleotide sequence: TGTGCCAGCAGCGTGGCGAGCCTGCGCGGAGATACGCAGTATTTT. Protein sequence: CASSVASLRGDTQYF.

The chain combines TRBV6-5 with TRBJ2-1, with D unclear. Trimming pared 6 bases from V and 0 bases from J, leaving 9 bases between. The CDR3 contains 14 residues. Germline V gene lookup returns CDR1 MNHEY and CDR2 SVGAGI. The CDR3 is CASSGRSSYNEQFF. CDR3 nucleotides: TGTGCCAGCAGCGGACGGAGCTCCTACAATGAGCAGTTCTTC.

About this clone itself: Other DNA sequences in the same sample also yield this CDR3. The chain employs TRBV4-3 and TRBJ2-2, with a possible D match to TRBD1 (6 bases). The germline gives CDR1 LGHNA, CDR2 YSLEER. V dropped 0 bases and J dropped 4 bases, with 15 bases sitting between them. The CDR3 spans 17 residues. The CDR3 DNA sequence: TGCGCCAGCAGCCAAGATCTTCAGGGGTTGGGCACCGGGGAGCTGTTTTTT. The encoded protein is CASSQDLQGLGTGELFF.

For the CDR3, the DNA is TGTGCCAGCAGTTTGACTAGCGGGACCTACTACAATGAGCAGTTCTTC. Protein: CASSLTSGTYYNEQFF. The chain recombines TRBV28 with TRBJ2-1, with 11 bases that match TRBD2. The CDR3 runs to 16 residues. Germline assignment: CDR1 MDHEN and CDR2 SYDVKM. Trimming took 3 bases from V and 3 from J; bases not matched to a gene: 4.

This chain links TRBV19 with TRBJ2-3, with D uncertain. Germline-derived CDR1 and CDR2 are LNHDA and SQIVND (reference sequence). Trimming cost V 1 base and J 6 bases, with 11 bases left between them. The CDR3 totals 14 residues. The CDR3 here is CASSIGPYGDTQYF. The DNA for the CDR3 is TGTGCCAGTAGTATAGGCCCCTACGGTGATACGCAGTATTTT.

A single count supports this clone. The chain couples TRBV5-4 to TRBJ1-5; D is unresolved. This CDR3 is 18 amino acids long. V was trimmed by 1 base and J by 0 bases, leaving 17 bases between them. In germline, CDR1 is SGHNT, CDR2 YYREEE (reference sequence). CDR3 DNA: TGTGCCAGCAGCTTGATGTTGCGGACCGTCCTTAGCAATCAGCCCCAGCATTTT. This codes for CASSLMLRTVLSNQPQHF.